These T cell receptor beta chains were read from a single sample in a study of shared clonotypes between healthy human individuals. Repertoires were generated with immunoSEQ multiplex PCR, while TCRdb's copy carries only in-frame clones and drops some. Here the sample spans around 1.1 million clones, about 84% being singletons. Sequences were obtained from memory CD4+ T cells from PBMCs. These receptors were taken from a man between 18 and 29 years old in good health. Some clones in this sample may be carry-over from other donors' samples. The CDR3 runs from the conserved cysteine through the conserved F or W. Fields, in order: clone size, J gene, V gene, D gene, CDR3 protein, CDR3 DNA. D genes are given only for firm matches. Only part of the rows carry a size: once, few, many, or a class if the clone is expanded.

abundance: -; j_gene: TRBJ1-2; v_gene: TRBV27; d_gene: -; CDR3aa: CASSATPGGYTF; CDR3nt: TGTGCCAGCAGTGCGACCCCGGGGGGCTACACCTTC
abundance: -; j_gene: TRBJ1-1; v_gene: TRBV5-1; d_gene: -; CDR3aa: CASSFVVNTEAFF; CDR3nt: TGCGCCAGCAGCTTCGTAGTGAACACTGAAGCTTTCTTT
abundance: once; j_gene: TRBJ2-7; v_gene: TRBV4-3; d_gene: TRBD1; CDR3aa: CASSPGQGWGEQYF; CDR3nt: TGCGCCAGCAGCCCCGGACAGGGATGGGGCGAGCAGTACTTC
abundance: -; j_gene: TRBJ2-7; v_gene: TRBV19; d_gene: -; CDR3aa: CASSMTASSYEQYF; CDR3nt: TGTGCCAGTAGTATGACAGCAAGCTCCTACGAGCAGTACTTC
abundance: -; j_gene: TRBJ2-6; v_gene: TRBV14; d_gene: -; CDR3aa: CASSQDFRQNSGANVLTF; CDR3nt: TGTGCCAGCAGCCAAGACTTTCGACAGAACTCTGGGGCCAACGTCCTGACTTTC
abundance: few; j_gene: TRBJ2-7; v_gene: TRBV28; d_gene: TRBD2; CDR3aa: CASSLSHLRGSGRYPYEQYF; CDR3nt: TGTGCCAGCAGTCTTTCACACCTCCGAGGTAGCGGGAGGTATCCCTACGAGCAGTACTTC
abundance: -; j_gene: TRBJ1-2; v_gene: TRBV29-1; d_gene: TRBD1; CDR3aa: CSVSGQGSYGYTF; CDR3nt: TGCAGCGTTTCCGGACAGGGGAGCTATGGCTACACCTTC
abundance: -; j_gene: TRBJ2-3; v_gene: TRBV7-6; d_gene: TRBD1; CDR3aa: CASSWGQLTDTQYF; CDR3nt: TGTGCCAGCAGCTGGGGACAGCTCACAGATACGCAGTATTTT
abundance: -; j_gene: TRBJ1-1; v_gene: TRBV29-1; d_gene: -; CDR3aa: CSVGRGGTEAFF; CDR3nt: TGCAGCGTTGGCCGTGGGGGTACTGAAGCTTTCTTT
abundance: -; j_gene: TRBJ2-3; v_gene: TRBV7-8; d_gene: TRBD2; CDR3aa: CASSPRGGINTDTQYF; CDR3nt: TGTGCCAGCAGCCCCCGGGGGGGCATTAACACAGATACGCAGTATTTT
abundance: -; j_gene: TRBJ2-5; v_gene: TRBV28; d_gene: -; CDR3aa: CASSLRGRETQYF; CDR3nt: TGTGCCAGCAGTTTAAGGGGTCGAGAGACCCAGTACTTC